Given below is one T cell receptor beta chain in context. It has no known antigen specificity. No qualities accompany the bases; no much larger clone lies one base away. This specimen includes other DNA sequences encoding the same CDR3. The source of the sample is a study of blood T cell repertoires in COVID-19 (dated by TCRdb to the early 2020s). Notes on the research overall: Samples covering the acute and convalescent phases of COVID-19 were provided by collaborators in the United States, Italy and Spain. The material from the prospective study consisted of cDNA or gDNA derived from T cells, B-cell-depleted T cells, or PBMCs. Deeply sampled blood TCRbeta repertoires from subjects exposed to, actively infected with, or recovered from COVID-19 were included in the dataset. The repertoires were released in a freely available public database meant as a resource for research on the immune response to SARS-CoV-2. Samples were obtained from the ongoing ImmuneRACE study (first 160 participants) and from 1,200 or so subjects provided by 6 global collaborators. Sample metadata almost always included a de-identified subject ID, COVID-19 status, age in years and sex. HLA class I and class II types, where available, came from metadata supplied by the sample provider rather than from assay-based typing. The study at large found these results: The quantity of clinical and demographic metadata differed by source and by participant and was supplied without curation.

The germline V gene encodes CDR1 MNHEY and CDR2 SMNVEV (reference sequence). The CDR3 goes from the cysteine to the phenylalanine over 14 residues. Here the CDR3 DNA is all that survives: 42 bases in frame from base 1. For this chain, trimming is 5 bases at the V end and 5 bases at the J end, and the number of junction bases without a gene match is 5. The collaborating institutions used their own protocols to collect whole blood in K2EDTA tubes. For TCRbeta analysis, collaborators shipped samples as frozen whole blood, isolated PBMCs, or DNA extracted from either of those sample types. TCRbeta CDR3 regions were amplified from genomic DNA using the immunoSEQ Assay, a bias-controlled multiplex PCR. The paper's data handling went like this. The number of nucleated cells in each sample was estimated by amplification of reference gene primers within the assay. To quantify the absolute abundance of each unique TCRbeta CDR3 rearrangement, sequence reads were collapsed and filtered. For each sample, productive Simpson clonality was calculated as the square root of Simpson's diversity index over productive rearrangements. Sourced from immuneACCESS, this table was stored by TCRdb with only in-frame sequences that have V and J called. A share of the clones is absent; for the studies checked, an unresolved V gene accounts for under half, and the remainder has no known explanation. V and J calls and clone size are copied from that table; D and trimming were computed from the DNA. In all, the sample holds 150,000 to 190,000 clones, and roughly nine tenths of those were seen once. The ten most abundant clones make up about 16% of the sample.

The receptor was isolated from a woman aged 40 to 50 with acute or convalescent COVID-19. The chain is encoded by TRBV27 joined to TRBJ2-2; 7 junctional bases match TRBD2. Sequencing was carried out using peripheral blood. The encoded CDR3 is CASSPGTNTGELFF. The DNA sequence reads TGTGCCAGCAGTCCCGGGACTAATACCGGGGAGCTGTTTTTT.